This T cell receptor (beta chain) was sequenced for a study of regulatory T cells in long-lasting Graves disease. On the study more broadly: The criterion for persistent Graves' disease was over 5 years of antithyroid drugs with positive TSH receptor antibodies.

With 6 bases removed from V and 0 bases from J, the gap between germline ends came to 9 bases. Germline CDR1 reads MGHDK; CDR2 reads SYGVNS. The CDR3 runs 14 residues. This clonotype came up a few times. Time point indicated: persistent/refractory GD, antithyroid drugs over 5 years with positive TRAb. Scientists built the TCR library using RNA that was extracted from PBMCs. For TCR beta, libraries came from iRepertoire HTBI primers and Arm-PCR of CDR3 regions. MiXCR, run by TCRdb on the multiplex PCR reads, gives a single entry per CDR3 protein. Seen here are a few hundred thousand distinct CDR3 sequences, around 23% observed once, and the top ten hold around 30%.

This clonotype originated in a woman aged 40 to 49 with Graves disease. The input for sequencing was peripheral blood mononuclear cells (PBMCs), taken when the disease was refractory, from a patient treated with antithyroid drugs. The chain recombines TRBV25-1 with TRBJ1-5; no firm D call. The CDR3 region is CASSILYSNQPQHF. CDR3 in DNA: TGTGCCAGCAGCATCCTCTATAGCAATCAGCCCCAGCATTTT.